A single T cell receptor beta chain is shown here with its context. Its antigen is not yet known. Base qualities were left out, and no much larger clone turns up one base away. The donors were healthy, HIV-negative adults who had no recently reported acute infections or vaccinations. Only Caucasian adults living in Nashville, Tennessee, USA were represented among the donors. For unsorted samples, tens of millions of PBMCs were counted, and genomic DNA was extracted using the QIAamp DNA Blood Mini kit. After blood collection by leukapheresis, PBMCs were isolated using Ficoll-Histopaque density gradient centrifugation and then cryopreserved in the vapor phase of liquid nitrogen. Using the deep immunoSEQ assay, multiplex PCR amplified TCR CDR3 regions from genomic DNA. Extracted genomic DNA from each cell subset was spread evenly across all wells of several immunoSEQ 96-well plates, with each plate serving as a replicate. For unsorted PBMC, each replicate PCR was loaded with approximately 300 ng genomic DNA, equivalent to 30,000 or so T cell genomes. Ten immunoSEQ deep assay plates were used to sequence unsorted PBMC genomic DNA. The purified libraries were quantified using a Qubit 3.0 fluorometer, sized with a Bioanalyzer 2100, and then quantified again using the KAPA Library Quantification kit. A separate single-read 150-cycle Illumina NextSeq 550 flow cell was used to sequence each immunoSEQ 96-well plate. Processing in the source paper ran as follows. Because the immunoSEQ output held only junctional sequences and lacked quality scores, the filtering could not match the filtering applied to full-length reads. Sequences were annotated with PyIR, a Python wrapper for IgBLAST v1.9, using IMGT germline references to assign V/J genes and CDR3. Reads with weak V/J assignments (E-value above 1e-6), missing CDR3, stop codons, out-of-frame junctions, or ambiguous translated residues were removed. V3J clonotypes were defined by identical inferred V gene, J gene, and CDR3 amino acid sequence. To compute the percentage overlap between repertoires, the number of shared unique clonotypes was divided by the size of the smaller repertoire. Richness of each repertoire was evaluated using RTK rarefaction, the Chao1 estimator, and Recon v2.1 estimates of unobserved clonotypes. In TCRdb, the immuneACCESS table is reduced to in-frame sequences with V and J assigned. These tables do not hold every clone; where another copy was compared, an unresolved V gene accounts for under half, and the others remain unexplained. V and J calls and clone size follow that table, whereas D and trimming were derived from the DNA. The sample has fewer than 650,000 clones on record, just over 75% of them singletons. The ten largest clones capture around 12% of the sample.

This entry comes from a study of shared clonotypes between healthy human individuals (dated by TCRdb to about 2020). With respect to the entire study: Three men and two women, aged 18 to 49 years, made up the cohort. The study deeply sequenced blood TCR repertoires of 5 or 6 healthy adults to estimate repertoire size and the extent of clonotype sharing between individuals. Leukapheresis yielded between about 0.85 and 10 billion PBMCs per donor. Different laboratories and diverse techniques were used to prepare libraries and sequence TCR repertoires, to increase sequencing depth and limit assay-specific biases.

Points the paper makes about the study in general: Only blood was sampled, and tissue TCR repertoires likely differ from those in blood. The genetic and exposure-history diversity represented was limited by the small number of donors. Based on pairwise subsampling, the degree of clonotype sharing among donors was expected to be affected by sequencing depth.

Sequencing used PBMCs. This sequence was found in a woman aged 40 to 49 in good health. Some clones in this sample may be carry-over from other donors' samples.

The DNA sequence reads TGTGCCAGCAGCTTGGAGGGGGAAGGACAGGGTGAAGCTTTCTTT. Its translation reads: CASSLEGEGQGEAFF. The sequence links TRBV2 to TRBJ1-1, with 8 junctional bases fitting TRBD1. V is cut back by 6 bases and J by 7 bases, with 13 bases in the junction unmatched. Reading the germline V gene gives CDR1 SNHLY and CDR2 FYNNEI. Spanning cysteine to phenylalanine, the CDR3 consists of 15 amino acids. The CDR3 DNA has 45 bases and is translated from base 1.